The 8 T cell receptor beta chains listed next were all sequenced from one sample in a study of T-cell reconstitution after alpha-beta-depleted transplantation in children. Unique molecular identifiers were built into the TCRbeta library. TCRdb fed the PCR reads into MiXCR, producing one record per CDR3 protein. The table records 500,000 to 650,000 distinct CDR3 sequences, under 15% of them present only once. Material: PBMCs, mostly from graft donor cells, obtained 360 days after TCRalphabeta/CD19-depleted stem cell transplant. These receptors were obtained from a male patient under 18 who had a stem cell transplant for acute myeloid leukemia, so the T cells may come from the graft donor.

The V gene is TRBV7-8, the J gene TRBJ2-3; D is possibly TRBD1 (7 bases). Germline V lookup: CDR1 SGHVS, CDR2 FQNEAQ. The CDR3 length is 17 residues. The V gene lost 0 bases and the J gene lost 4 bases, with 17 bases spanning the gap. This CDR3 reads CASSLASVRGAPDTQYF. The CDR3 DNA is TGTGCCAGCAGCTTAGCGTCGGTCAGGGGGGCTCCAGATACGCAGTATTTT.

The CDR3 sequence is CASSSPSTLAGVYNEQFF. The CDR3 DNA is TGTGCCAGCAGTTCACCGTCGACGCTAGCGGGAGTATACAATGAGCAGTTCTTC. This rearrangement joins TRBV27 to TRBJ2-1; 10 bases are a match to TRBD2. The CDR3 loop spans 18 amino acids. The trim removed 4 bases at V and 4 bases at J, leaving 13 bases unmatched. The germline CDR1 and CDR2 sequences are MNHEY and SMNVEV (reference sequence).

This clonotype has just a few counts. This chain links TRBV9 with TRBJ2-2; TRBD1 matches 9 bases. The CDR3 spans 13 residues. CDR1 is SGDLS and CDR2 is YYNGEE in the germline V gene. With V trimmed by 8 bases and J by 5 bases, 4 bases remained unmatched. The CDR3 bases are TGTGCCAGTGGGACAGGGAGGACCGGGGAGCTGTTTTTT. As protein: CASGTGRTGELFF.

This clonotype was detected a few times. The rearrangement joins TRBV6-4 to TRBJ2-1; TRBD2 might be the D (6 bases). This CDR3 spans 13 amino acids. V lost 4 bases to trimming and J lost 7 bases, with 11 bases between them. CDR1 and CDR2 from the germline V gene are MRHNA and SNTAGT. This CDR3 is CASSGGERNEQFF. CDR3 bases: TGTGCCAGCAGTGGCGGGGAGAGGAATGAGCAGTTCTTC.

This chain links TRBV7-2 with TRBJ2-1; D tentatively fits TRBD1 or TRBD2 (5 bases each). The CDR3 consists of 14 residues. The V gene's germline CDR1 is SGHTA and CDR2 FQGNSA. With 3 bases removed from V and 7 bases from J, the gap between germline ends came to 13 bases. The CDR3 reads CASSFGTERNEQFF. For the CDR3, the DNA is TGTGCCAGCAGCTTTGGGACGGAAAGAAATGAGCAGTTCTTC.

In this sample, this clonotype turned up a few times. The rearrangement uses TRBV29-1 and TRBJ2-2, with TRBD1 identical over 9 bases. CDR1 is SQVTM and CDR2 is ANQGSEA in the germline V gene. After removal of 6 bases from V and 4 bases from J, the junction contained 6 bases not matched to a gene. The length of the CDR3 is 14 residues. Here the CDR3 reads CSVGTGTGTGELFF. CDR3 nucleotide sequence: TGCAGCGTAGGGACAGGGACTGGCACCGGGGAGCTGTTTTTT.

As DNA, the CDR3 is TGTGCCAGCAGCTCCCTACAGGGTCAAGGCGAGCAGTACTTC. This codes for CASSSLQGQGEQYF. The chain combines TRBV11-2 with TRBJ2-7, with D possibly TRBD1 on 6 matching bases. V lost 4 bases, J lost 6 bases, and 16 bases lay in between. CDR1 is SGHAT, CDR2 FQNNGV, per germline. The CDR3 is made up of 14 amino acids. Filled out from reference TRBV11-2 and TRBJ2-7, the complete variable domain reads EAGVAQSPRYKIIEKRQSVAFWCNPISGHATLYWYQQILGQGPKLLIQFQNNGVVDDSQLPKDRFSAERLKGVDSTLKIQPAKLEDSAVYLCASSSLQGQGEQYFGPGTRLTVT.

This clonotype was recorded many times. The chain is built from TRBV5-1 and TRBJ2-2, with 8 bases identical to TRBD2. Germline V CDR1 and CDR2: SGHRS, YFSETQ. This CDR3 contains 16 residues. V was pared by 2 bases and J by 2 bases, with 5 bases of the junction left unmatched. CDR3 residues: CASSLTSGLNTGELFF. Written as DNA, the CDR3 is TGCGCCAGCAGCTTAACTAGCGGTCTAAACACCGGGGAGCTGTTTTTT.